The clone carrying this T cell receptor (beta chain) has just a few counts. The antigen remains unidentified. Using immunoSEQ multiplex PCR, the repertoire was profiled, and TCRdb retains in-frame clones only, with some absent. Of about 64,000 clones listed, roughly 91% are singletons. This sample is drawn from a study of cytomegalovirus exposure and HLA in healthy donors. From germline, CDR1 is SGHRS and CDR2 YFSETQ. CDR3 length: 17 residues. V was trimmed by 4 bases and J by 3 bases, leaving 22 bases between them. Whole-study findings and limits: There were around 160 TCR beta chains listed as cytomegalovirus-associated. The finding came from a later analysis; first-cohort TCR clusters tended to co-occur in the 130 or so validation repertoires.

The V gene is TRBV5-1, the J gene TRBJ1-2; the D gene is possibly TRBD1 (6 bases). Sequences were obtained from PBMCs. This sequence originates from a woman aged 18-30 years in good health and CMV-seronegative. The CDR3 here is CASSPNPGQTADYGYTF. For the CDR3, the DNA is TGCGCCAGCAGCCCCAACCCCGGACAGACTGCCGACTATGGCTACACCTTC.